A selection of T cell receptor beta chains follows, all from one sample in a study of OX40 agonist ivuxolimab in advanced cancers. Profiled with immunoSEQ multiplex PCR; TCRdb holds only in-frame clones, not every one. The data hold about 70,000 clones, with around 80% observed a single time. This specimen consisted of CD4+ or CD8+ T cells sorted from blood, obtained in a trial of the OX40 agonist ivuxolimab. These receptors were taken from an adult with an advanced solid tumor such as melanoma, head and neck, liver or kidney cancer. Both conserved end residues are part of each CDR3. The D gene is left open where the match is weak. Expanded clones are given a class, and other clones once, few, many or no size at all.

abundance: few; d_gene: NA; v_gene: TRBV27; j_gene: TRBJ1-5; CDR3nt: TGTGCCAGCAGTTTTGACAGCTATAGCAATCAGCCCCAGCATTTT; CDR3aa: CASSFDSYSNQPQHF
abundance: once; d_gene: NA; v_gene: TRBV7-2; j_gene: TRBJ1-2; CDR3nt: TGTGCCAGCAGCTTAGAGGGGGGGGCCCCTAACTATGGCTACACCTTC; CDR3aa: CASSLEGGAPNYGYTF
abundance: NA; d_gene: NA; v_gene: TRBV6-5; j_gene: TRBJ2-7; CDR3nt: TGTGCCAGCAGCCAGAACAGGAGATCCTTCTACGAGCAGTACTTC; CDR3aa: CASSQNRRSFYEQYF
abundance: NA; d_gene: TRBD2; v_gene: TRBV28; j_gene: TRBJ2-7; CDR3nt: TGTGCCAGCCTTGGGGGCTCAGCGGGAGATCCGAACGAGCAGTACTTC; CDR3aa: CASLGGSAGDPNEQYF
abundance: NA; d_gene: TRBD1; v_gene: TRBV15; j_gene: TRBJ1-6; CDR3nt: TGTGCCACCAGCAGAGACCCAGGGGGCAAGAATTCACCCCTCCACTTT; CDR3aa: CATSRDPGGKNSPLHF
abundance: NA; d_gene: NA; v_gene: TRBV6-1; j_gene: TRBJ1-5; CDR3nt: TGTGCCAGCATGGTCGGTAGCAATCAGCCCCAGCATTTT; CDR3aa: CASMVGSNQPQHF
abundance: once; d_gene: NA; v_gene: TRBV7-3; j_gene: TRBJ2-2; CDR3nt: TGTGCCAGCAGCTTAGGGGCGGGGACGAACACCGGGGAGCTGTTTTTT; CDR3aa: CASSLGAGTNTGELFF
abundance: NA; d_gene: NA; v_gene: TRBV11-2; j_gene: TRBJ1-4; CDR3nt: TGTGCCAGCAGAAAGCTAGGTGCGAGGGATGAAAAACTGTTTTTT; CDR3aa: CASRKLGARDEKLFF
abundance: NA; d_gene: NA; v_gene: TRBV5-1; j_gene: TRBJ2-1; CDR3nt: TGCGCCAGCGGCAGACAGACGGTCGATGAGCAGTTCTTC; CDR3aa: CASGRQTVDEQFF
abundance: NA; d_gene: NA; v_gene: TRBV28; j_gene: TRBJ1-2; CDR3nt: TGTGCCAGCAGTGAAGGGACAAAAGATCACTATGGCTACACCTTC; CDR3aa: CASSEGTKDHYGYTF
abundance: few; d_gene: NA; v_gene: TRBV29-1; j_gene: TRBJ1-1; CDR3nt: TGCAGCGTTGGCAGGGACACTGAAGCTTTCTTT; CDR3aa: CSVGRDTEAFF
abundance: NA; d_gene: NA; v_gene: TRBV6-6; j_gene: TRBJ1-6; CDR3nt: TGTGCCAGCGGAGAAGGATGGTCACCCCTCCACTTT; CDR3aa: CASGEGWSPLHF
abundance: NA; d_gene: NA; v_gene: TRBV15; j_gene: TRBJ2-5; CDR3nt: TGTGCCACCAGCAGAGATGGGGGGTACCAAGAGACCCAGTACTTC; CDR3aa: CATSRDGGYQETQYF
abundance: NA; d_gene: TRBD1; v_gene: TRBV29-1; j_gene: TRBJ2-7; CDR3nt: TGCAGCGGAAAAGACAGGGTACCCCCCTACGAGCAGTACTTC; CDR3aa: CSGKDRVPPYEQYF
abundance: NA; d_gene: NA; v_gene: TRBV6-6; j_gene: TRBJ1-1; CDR3nt: TGTGCCAGCAACCGGGGCAACACTGAAGCTTTCTTT; CDR3aa: CASNRGNTEAFF
abundance: few; d_gene: NA; v_gene: TRBV5-4; j_gene: TRBJ1-1; CDR3nt: TGTGCCAGCAGCTTGGTAGGGGCGAACACTGAAGCTTTCTTT; CDR3aa: CASSLVGANTEAFF
abundance: NA; d_gene: NA; v_gene: TRBV4-1; j_gene: TRBJ2-7; CDR3nt: TGCGCCAGCAGCCAAGGTAGTGGCAGTCCCTACGAGCAGTACTTC; CDR3aa: CASSQGSGSPYEQYF